The 5 T cell receptor beta chains listed next were all sequenced from one sample in a study of T cell changes during pregnancy in multiple sclerosis. TCRdb keeps only in-frame clones here, not all; method: immunoSEQ multiplex PCR. The table lists under 60,000 clones, roughly nine tenths of them singletons. The sample was CD8+ T cells from peripheral blood mononuclear cells, taken after pregnancy. These receptors were obtained from a female donor with multiple sclerosis, enrolled in a pregnancy study.

The sample holds one count of this clone. The V call is TRBV11-2, the J call TRBJ2-1; D might be TRBD2 (7 bases). This CDR3 is 15 amino acids long. The V gene's germline CDR1 is SGHAT and CDR2 FQNNGV. Trimming pared 1 base from V and 5 bases from J, leaving 12 bases between. This CDR3 reads CASSLVGGAHNEQFF. The CDR3 DNA is TGTGCCAGCAGCTTAGTTGGGGGGGCCCACAATGAGCAGTTCTTC.

The rearrangement uses TRBV13 and TRBJ2-3; D perhaps matches TRBD1 (5 bases). Trimming left V 5 bases short and J 8 bases short, with 17 bases between. Germline-derived CDR1 and CDR2 are PRHDT and FYEKMQ (reference sequence). This CDR3 spans 14 amino acids. CDR3 bases: TGTGCCAGCAGCCACATTTCAGGGTTAGCTACGCAGTATTTT. Its protein is CASSHISGLATQYF.

The CDR3 spells CASRSQGALFF. The DNA of the CDR3 is TGTGCCAGCAGGTCACAGGGGGCCCTTTTCTTT. The V and J genes are TRBV6-5 and TRBJ1-1; 9 bases agree with TRBD1. V shed 6 bases and J 13 bases; nucleotides not matched to a gene: 6. Germline V CDR1 and CDR2: MNHEY, SVGAGI. This CDR3 has 11 amino acids.

The chain has TRBV7-8 and TRBJ2-7; 7 nucleotides align to TRBD2. The trim removed 1 base at V and 3 bases at J, leaving 9 bases unmatched. The length of the CDR3 is 16 residues. Germline CDR1 reads SGHVS; CDR2 reads FQNEAQ. The DNA of the CDR3 is TGTGCCAGCAGCTTAGTTGGGACTACCTATCTCTACGAGCAGTACTTC. It encodes CASSLVGTTYLYEQYF.

The chain uses TRBV13 and TRBJ1-2; TRBD1 agrees at 9 bases. After removal of 6 bases from V and 2 bases from J, the junction contained 7 bases not matched to a gene. The length of the CDR3 is 15 residues. CDR1 and CDR2 (germline): PRHDT, FYEKMQ (reference sequence). This chain's CDR3 is CASSSGTGFNYGYTF. As DNA, the CDR3 is TGTGCCAGCAGTTCAGGGACAGGGTTCAACTATGGCTACACCTTC.